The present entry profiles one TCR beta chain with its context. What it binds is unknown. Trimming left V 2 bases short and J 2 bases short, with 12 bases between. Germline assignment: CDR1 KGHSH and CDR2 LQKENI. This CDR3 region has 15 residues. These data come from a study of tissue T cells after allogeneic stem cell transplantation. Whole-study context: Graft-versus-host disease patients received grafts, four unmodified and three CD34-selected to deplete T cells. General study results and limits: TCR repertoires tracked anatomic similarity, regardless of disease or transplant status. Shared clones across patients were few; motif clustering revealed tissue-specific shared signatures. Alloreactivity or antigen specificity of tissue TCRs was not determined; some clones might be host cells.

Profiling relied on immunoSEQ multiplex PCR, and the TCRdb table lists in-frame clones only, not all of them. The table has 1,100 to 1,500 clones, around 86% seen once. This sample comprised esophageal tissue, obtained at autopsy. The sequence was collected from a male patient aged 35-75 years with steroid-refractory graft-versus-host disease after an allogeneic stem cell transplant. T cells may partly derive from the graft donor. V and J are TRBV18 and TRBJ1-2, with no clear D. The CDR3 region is CASSPMSRSNYGYTF. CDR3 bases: TGTGCCAGCTCACCAATGAGCAGGAGCAACTATGGCTACACCTTC.